This T cell receptor (beta chain) was identified during a study of shared clonotypes between healthy human individuals. Each PCR replicate from the sorted subsets contained about 200 ng DNA, which is about 30,000 T cell genomes. The assay was immunoSEQ multiplex PCR, and TCRdb's table has in-frame clones only and misses some. The data show roughly 2.4 million clones, under 97% seen once. From germline, CDR1 is SGHDT and CDR2 YYEEEE. The V and J ends lost 6 bases and 0 bases, in that order; junction bases with no gene match: 6. The CDR3 spans 16 residues. Findings of the study overall: Some naive CD4 clonotypes, roughly 4.5%, turned up in common across a handful of donors. The small donor group covered limited genetic and exposure diversity.

As to this clone: Its antigen is unknown.

A split of CD4+ cells into CD45RA+ naive and CD45RA-negative memory subsets was performed. Sequencing input: naive CD4+ T cells sorted from blood. Subset reported: CD45RA+ positively selected. This sequence was found in a man younger than 35 in good health. V and J are TRBV5-6 and TRBJ1-6, with 7 bases fitting TRBD1. In DNA form, the CDR3 reads TGTGCCAGCACCATAGAGGGGGCCTCCTATAATTCACCCCTCCACTTT. Translating gives CASTIEGASYNSPLHF. Supplemented by reference TRBV5-6 and TRBJ1-6, the full variable domain reads DAGVTQSPTHLIKTRGQQVTLRCSPKSGHDTVSWYQQALGQGPQFIFQYYEEEERQRGNFPDRFSGHQFPNYSSELNVNALLLGDSALYLCASTIEGASYNSPLHFGNGTRLTVT.